One sample yielded the 14 T cell receptor beta chains listed below, sequenced in a study of cytomegalovirus exposure and HLA in healthy donors. TCRdb's copy holds only in-frame clones and misses some; the assay was immunoSEQ multiplex PCR. The profile covers about 120,000 clones, with roughly 88% appearing a single time and about 1.7% taken by the ten largest. Material: PBMCs. The receptor source for this set is a man younger than 35 in good health and CMV-seronegative.

A remark on this clone: At one end, the junction sequence differs from germline, possibly due to a read error. V and J are TRBV2 and TRBJ2-1, with TRBD2 matching 9 bases. This CDR3 is 15 amino acids long. In germline, CDR1 is SNHLY, CDR2 FYNNEI. The CDR3 DNA is TGTGCCAGCAGCGAAGGACTAGCGCGACGCAATGAGCAGTTCTTC. It is translated as CASSEGLARRNEQFF. Together with reference TRBV2 and TRBJ2-1, the CDR3 gives the full variable domain: EPEVTQTPSHQVTQMGQEVILRCVPISNHLYFYWYRQILGQKVEFLVSFYNNEISEKSEIFDDQFSVERPDGSNFTLKIRSTKLEDSAMYFCASSEGLARRNEQFFGPGTRLTVL.

The chain employs TRBV5-1 and TRBJ1-1; no reliable D call. The V gene's germline CDR1 is SGHRS and CDR2 YFSETQ. CDR3 length equals 13 residues. The V gene lost 7 bases and the J gene lost 0 bases, with 10 bases spanning the gap. The CDR3 protein is CASHGHMNTEAFF. The CDR3 DNA reads TGCGCCAGCCACGGTCATATGAACACTGAAGCTTTCTTT.

CDR3 nucleotide sequence: TGTGCCAGCAGTCCTGGACAGGGTTTGAGAGATACGCAGTATTTT. As protein: CASSPGQGLRDTQYF. The chain employs TRBV6-5 and TRBJ2-3; 8 bases fit TRBD1. There are 15 residues in the CDR3. Germline CDR1 MNHEY, CDR2 SVGAGI. The J segment lost 5 bases and the V segment lost 5 bases, leaving 9 bases of the junction unmatched.

The chain carries TRBV4-2 and TRBJ2-5, with a tentative D call TRBD2 (6 bases). Germline CDR1 reads LGHNA; CDR2 reads YNFKEQ. CDR3 size: 17 residues. The germline V and J ends were trimmed by 0 bases and 4 bases, with 18 bases remaining between them. The CDR3 region is CASSQESSSDVGETQYF. As DNA, the CDR3 is TGTGCCAGCAGCCAAGAATCTTCTAGCGACGTCGGAGAGACCCAGTACTTC.

V is TRBV11-2 and J is TRBJ1-2; 9 nucleotides agree with TRBD1. Per germline, CDR1 SGHAT and CDR2 FQNNGV. The ends lost 5 bases at V and 6 bases at J; junction bases unmatched: 13. The CDR3 covers 16 residues. This chain's CDR3 is CASSRGGDRARDGYTF. CDR3 DNA sequence: TGTGCCAGCAGCCGTGGGGGGGACAGGGCTCGGGATGGCTACACCTTC.

This chain links TRBV7-8 with TRBJ1-5, with D perhaps TRBD1 (6 bases). CDR1 and CDR2 from the germline V gene are SGHVS and FQNEAQ. V was trimmed by 4 bases and J by 4 bases, leaving 14 bases between them. This CDR3 has 15 residues. The chain's CDR3 is CASSSNPGDNQPQHF. The CDR3 bases are TGTGCCAGCAGCTCCAACCCAGGGGATAATCAGCCCCAGCATTTT.

As for this clone: The junction does not match germline at one end; this may be a read error. This chain connects TRBV18 to TRBJ1-1; 7 bases map to TRBD1. Germline values: CDR1 KGHSH, CDR2 LQKENI. The CDR3 covers 12 residues. The CDR3 DNA reads as TGTGCGAGCTCACCCGAGGGGGCTACCGCTTTCTTT. This translates into CASSPEGATAFF.

This rearrangement joins TRBV6-4 to TRBJ2-3; D call uncertain. The germline gives CDR1 MRHNA, CDR2 SNTAGT. The V gene lost 3 bases and the J gene lost 0 bases, with 10 bases spanning the gap. The CDR3 totals 15 residues. The CDR3 nucleotides read TGTGCCAGCAGTGAGGGCGATACTAGCACAGATACGCAGTATTTT. Amino acid sequence: CASSEGDTSTDTQYF.

Points on this clone: This same CDR3 is encoded by further DNA sequences in the sample. The genes are TRBV6-1 and TRBJ2-7, with 8 bases that match TRBD1. With 2 bases clipped from V and 0 bases from J, the junction kept 0 bases outside the gene matches. Germline V gene lookup returns CDR1 MNHNS and CDR2 SASEGT. The CDR3 sequence is 14 residues long. Here the CDR3 reads CASSEQGASYEQYF. CDR3 nucleotide sequence: TGTGCCAGCAGTGAACAGGGGGCCTCCTACGAGCAGTACTTC.

The chain carries TRBV7-2 and TRBJ1-5; D possibly corresponds to TRBD1 (6 bases). The germline V gene has CDR1 SGHTA and CDR2 FQGNSA. The ends were cut back, 3 bases at V and 4 bases at J, with 10 bases in the middle. The CDR3 runs to 14 residues. For the CDR3, the DNA is TGTGCCAGCAGCTTCGGACAGCGGAATCAGCCCCAGCATTTT. This gives the protein CASSFGQRNQPQHF.

The gene calls are TRBV2 and TRBJ2-4, with 8 bases identical to TRBD2. In germline, CDR1 is SNHLY, CDR2 FYNNEI. V lost 5 bases and J lost 1; bases outside the gene matches: 4. The CDR3 consists of 15 residues. This CDR3 is CASSLRGAAKNIQYF. The DNA of the CDR3 is TGTGCCAGCAGTCTGCGGGGGGCGGCCAAAAACATTCAGTACTTC.

The V and J genes are TRBV7-2 and TRBJ2-3; D remains unclear. The V end was cut by 3 bases, the J end by 5 bases, with 3 bases between. Germline CDR1 and CDR2: SGHTA and FQGNSA. The CDR3 length is 11 residues. The CDR3 spells CASSFIDTQYF. As DNA, the CDR3 is TGTGCCAGCAGCTTTATAGATACGCAGTATTTT. Together with reference TRBV7-2 and TRBJ2-3, the CDR3 gives the full variable domain: GAGVSQSPSNKVTEKGKDVELRCDPISGHTALYWYRQSLGQGLEFLIYFQGNSAPDKSGLPSDRFSAERTGGSVSTLTIQRTQQEDSAVYLCASSFIDTQYFGPGTRLTVL.

The sample holds a few counts of this clone. The chain links TRBV29-1 to TRBJ1-1, with a tentative D call TRBD1 (5 bases). Germline V lookup: CDR1 SQVTM, CDR2 ANQGSEA. Trimming pared 6 bases from V and 2 bases from J, leaving 10 bases between. The CDR3 contains 12 residues. The CDR3 protein is CSVETDNTEAFF. The CDR3 coding sequence is TGCAGCGTGGAGACAGACAACACTGAAGCTTTCTTT. Full variable domain (remainder filled in from reference TRBV29-1 and TRBJ1-1): SAVISQKPSRDICQRGTSLTIQCQVDSQVTMMFWYRQQPGQSLTLIATANQGSEATYESGFVIDKFPISRPNLTFSTLTVSNMSPEDSSIYLCSVETDNTEAFFGQGTRLTVV.

The chain uses TRBV6-1 and TRBJ2-7; TRBD1 matches 7 bases. CDR1 MNHNS and CDR2 SASEGT come from the germline V gene. The length of the CDR3 is 13 residues. Unmatched junction bases numbered 8, after V lost 8 bases and J lost 4 bases. CDR3 bases: TGTGCCAGCGTCGGACAGGCGTCTTACGAGCAGTACTTC. Encoded protein: CASVGQASYEQYF.